The text below deals with one TCR beta chain. This CDR3 is 14 amino acids long. The germline V and J ends were trimmed by 7 bases and 1 base, with 14 bases remaining between them. The germline CDR1 and CDR2 sequences are SGHVS and FQNEAQ. In the original processing: Estimates of nucleated cell counts were drawn from the amplification of reference gene primers. Assay: immunoSEQ multiplex PCR; the TCRdb copy retains only in-frame clones and omits some. V, J and clone size reflect that table, while D and trimming were determined from the DNA. Of roughly 270,000 clones listed, approximately 86% are singletons. This sample stems from a study of blood T cell repertoires in COVID-19. Study in general: Material from acute and convalescent COVID-19 was sourced from the United States, Italy and Spain. Nucleic acid was either cDNA or gDNA, and it came from T cells, B-cell-depleted T cells, or PBMCs.

The gene calls are TRBV7-8 and TRBJ2-7; weak D call: TRBD2 (5 bases). This TCR was recovered from a man aged 18 to 29 with active or convalescent COVID-19. Sequenced sample: peripheral blood. CDR3 in DNA: TGTGCCAGCACCTCGGGATACGGGTCCTACGAGCAGTACTTC. Residues: CASTSGYGSYEQYF.